This T cell receptor (beta chain) was documented in a study of blood T cells in healthy people across ages. Study results and caveats: CMV status of donors was unknown, possibly confounding expanded clonotype changes. Comparison with aged donors showed that long-lived donors had more naive CD4+ cells and higher diversity.

V was pared by 1 base and J by 1 base, with 13 bases between. The length of the CDR3 is 16 residues. The germline V gene encodes CDR1 LGHNA and CDR2 YNFKEQ. The authors ran a second PCR of about 7 to 11 cycles using a sample-barcoded 5' primer and a J-beta primer mix. MiXCR, run by TCRdb on the 5' RACE reads, gives a single entry per CDR3 protein. The sample includes around 850,000 distinct CDR3 sequences, roughly 35% seen only once; the top ten take 13%. This clonotype was observed a few times. The antigen is unknown. The chain combines TRBV4-2 with TRBJ1-2; D remains unclear. The clonotype comes from a man between 18 and 29 years old in good health. Specimen: blood. The CDR3 DNA sequence: TGTGCCAGCAGCCAAGTGCCCAAGAGGAGTAACTATGGCTACACCTTC. It specifies CASSQVPKRSNYGYTF.